The 19 T cell receptor beta chains below were found in one sample sequenced in a study of cytomegalovirus exposure and HLA in healthy donors. The PCR had 60 Vbeta and 13 Jbeta primers. Measured with immunoSEQ multiplex PCR; TCRdb has only the in-frame clones, and not every one. The sample consists of roughly 120,000 clones, 79% of them appearing once. Sequencing used PBMCs. Receptors originate from a man aged 18 to 35 in good health and CMV-seronegative.

The chain is built from TRBV29-1 and TRBJ2-2; possibly TRBD2 for D (6 bases). This CDR3 is 14 amino acids long. V lost 7 bases, J lost 4 bases, and 16 bases lay in between. CDR1 is SQVTM and CDR2 is ANQGSEA in the germline V gene. The CDR3 spells CSAGREVVTGELFF. The CDR3 DNA follows: TGCAGCGCCGGGCGGGAAGTGGTCACCGGGGAGCTGTTTTTT.

The chain combines TRBV19 with TRBJ2-1, with D possibly matching TRBD2 (6 bases). Germline lookup yields CDR1 LNHDA and CDR2 SQIVND (reference sequence). The V gene lost 1 base and the J gene lost 5 bases, with 6 bases spanning the gap. This CDR3 is 13 amino acids long. In DNA, the CDR3 is TGTGCCAGTAGTATAGCGGGAGACAATGAGCAGTTCTTC. Translation gives CASSIAGDNEQFF. The full variable domain, completed using reference TRBV19 and TRBJ2-1, is DGGITQSPKYLFRKEGQNVTLSCEQNLNHDAMYWYRQDPGQGLRLIYYSQIVNDFQKGDIAEGYSVSREKKESFPLTVTSAQKNPTAFYLCASSIAGDNEQFFGPGTRLTVL.

The rearrangement links TRBV6-5 to TRBJ1-6, with D perhaps matching TRBD1 (6 bases). This CDR3 spans 14 amino acids. V was clipped by 6 bases and J by 7 bases, with 13 bases between them. The germline CDR1 and CDR2 sequences are MNHEY and SVGAGI. This CDR3 is CASRTDSRNSPLHF. DNA for the CDR3: TGTGCCAGCAGGACGGACAGTAGGAATTCACCCCTCCACTTT.

This chain links TRBV4-3 with TRBJ2-4; 7 positions agree with TRBD1. From germline, CDR1 is LGHNA and CDR2 YSLEER. The CDR3 has 16 amino acids. J gave up 4 bases and V 4 bases, and 10 bases lay outside the gene matches. The CDR3 DNA sequence: TGCGCCAGCAGCCGACCAACAGGGGATGGGAAAAACATTCAGTACTTC. Amino acids: CASSRPTGDGKNIQYF.

This chain links TRBV7-6 with TRBJ2-3; no definite D call. In germline, CDR1 is SGHVS, CDR2 FNYEAQ. The CDR3 is 13 residues long. V was trimmed by 6 bases and J by 1 base, leaving 8 bases between them. The CDR3 protein is CASSPSGTDTQYF. CDR3 coding DNA: TGTGCCAGCAGTCCCAGCGGCACAGATACGCAGTATTTT.

The chain uses TRBV2 and TRBJ1-2; D remains unclear. Deletions cut 2 bases from V and 3 bases from J, with 19 bases between. This CDR3 has 17 amino acids. Germline CDR1 reads SNHLY; CDR2 reads FYNNEI. Here the CDR3 reads CASSETSATFHHYGYTF. The CDR3 bases are TGTGCCAGCAGTGAAACGTCTGCTACGTTTCACCACTATGGCTACACCTTC.

The V and J genes are TRBV5-4 and TRBJ2-1, with TRBD2 matching over 7 bases. CDR1 SGHNT and CDR2 YYREEE come from the germline V gene (reference sequence). Trimming at V came to 4 bases and at J to 7 bases, leaving 5 bases not matched to a gene. CDR3 size: 13 residues. CDR3: CASSREGGNEQFF. CDR3 nucleotide sequence: TGTGCCAGCAGCCGCGAGGGAGGGAATGAGCAGTTCTTC.

J is TRBJ2-3 and V is TRBV5-6; 7 nucleotides agree with TRBD2. There are 13 residues in the CDR3. Germline assignment: CDR1 SGHDT and CDR2 YYEEEE. V gave up 1 base and J gave up 5 bases; unmatched junction bases: 1. CDR3 sequence (DNA): TGTGCCAGCAGCTTGCGGGGGGAAGATACGCAGTATTTT. It specifies CASSLRGEDTQYF.

The chain carries TRBV7-8 and TRBJ2-1; no clear D gene. CDR3 length: 13 residues. Per germline, CDR1 SGHVS and CDR2 FQNEAQ. V shed 1 base and J shed 6 bases, with 7 bases lying between them. The CDR3 protein is CASSLGYGNEQFF. Written as DNA, the CDR3 is TGTGCCAGCAGCTTAGGTTACGGCAATGAGCAGTTCTTC. Full variable domain (outside the CDR3, taken from reference TRBV7-8 and TRBJ2-1): GAGVSQSPRYKVAKRGQDVALRCDPISGHVSLFWYQQALGQGPEFLTYFQNEAQLDKSGLPSDRFFAERPEGSVSTLKIQRTQQEDSAVYLCASSLGYGNEQFFGPGTRLTVL.

V and J are TRBV11-2 and TRBJ2-3, with 8 bases identical to TRBD1. The CDR3 runs 16 residues. V was clipped by 1 base and J by 0 bases; unmatched bases: 3. Germline-derived CDR1 and CDR2 are SGHAT and FQNNGV. CDR3 sequence: CASSLGRDRSTDTQYF. The DNA for the CDR3 is TGTGCCAGCAGCTTAGGGCGGGACAGGAGCACAGATACGCAGTATTTT.

V gene TRBV4-1 combines with J gene TRBJ2-2, with 14 positions matching TRBD2. In germline, CDR1 is MGHRA, CDR2 YSYEKL. V was pared by 4 bases and J by 4 bases, with 2 bases of the junction left unmatched. The CDR3 sequence is 16 residues long. CDR3 amino acids: CASSLGLAGGTGELFF. The DNA of the CDR3 is TGCGCCAGCAGCCTAGGACTAGCGGGAGGCACCGGGGAGCTGTTTTTT.

The gene calls are TRBV7-2 and TRBJ2-5, with 8 bases matching TRBD2. The germline gives CDR1 SGHTA, CDR2 FQGNSA. This CDR3 has 14 amino acids. Losses at the gene ends were 8 bases for V and 6 bases for J; bases not matched to a gene: 11. The CDR3 loop is CASRKAGGAKTQYF. For the CDR3, the DNA is TGTGCCAGCCGAAAGGCGGGGGGCGCGAAGACCCAGTACTTC.

In regard to this clone: The junction departs from germline at one end; a sequencing error may be responsible. The rearrangement links TRBV27 to TRBJ2-1, with 8 bases aligning to TRBD1. The CDR3 is 15 amino acids. Germline CDR1 MNHEY, CDR2 SMNVEV (reference sequence). DNA for the CDR3: TGTGCCACCAACCGGCGGACAGGGTCCTCCAATGAGCAGTTCTTC. It translates to CATNRRTGSSNEQFF.

This sequence joins TRBV28 and TRBJ1-2; TRBD1 might be the D (5 bases). Germline V gene data show CDR1 as MDHEN and CDR2 as SYDVKM. V lost 7 bases and J 2 bases, leaving 11 bases between the germline ends. CDR3 length equals 13 residues. CDR3 protein: CASKPGGNYGYTF. CDR3 nucleotide sequence: TGTGCCAGCAAGCCGGGGGGGAACTATGGCTACACCTTC.

The CDR3 sequence: CSVGDRMLRGYTF. In DNA, the CDR3 is TGCAGCGTTGGCGACAGGATGCTAAGGGGCTACACCTTC. The gene calls are TRBV29-1 and TRBJ1-2; tentatively, D is TRBD1 (6 bases). Deletions cut 4 bases from V and 8 bases from J, with 17 bases between. The CDR3 extends over 13 amino acids. The germline CDR1 and CDR2 sequences are SQVTM and ANQGSEA.

This chain links TRBV7-9 with TRBJ2-5; a possible D gene is TRBD2 (6 bases). Judging by the DNA end, TRBJ2-7 fits better; the J call may be wrong. Germline loops: CDR1 SEHNR, CDR2 FQNEAQ (reference sequence). The CDR3 length is 14 residues. CDR3 loop: CASSRGLEIYEQYF. CDR3 nucleotides: TGTGCCAGCAGCCGGGGACTCGAAATCTACGAGCAGTACTTC.

The chain employs TRBV25-1 and TRBJ2-2; 12 positions match TRBD2. The CDR3 has 15 residues. V shed 5 bases, J shed 6 bases, and the junction held 4 bases outside the gene matches. Germline loops: CDR1 MGHDK, CDR2 SYGVNS. CDR3 residues: CASSTPSGRAGELFF. DNA of the CDR3: TGTGCCAGCAGTACCCCTAGCGGGAGGGCCGGGGAGCTGTTTTTT.

This chain joins TRBV6-1 and TRBJ2-7; no clear D gene. V lost 6 bases, J lost 0 bases, and 9 bases lay in between. The germline CDR1 and CDR2 sequences are MNHNS and SASEGT. This CDR3 has 13 amino acids. Here the CDR3 DNA reads TGTGCCAGCAGCGAGAGGTCCTCCTACGAGCAGTACTTC. Amino acid sequence: CASSERSSYEQYF.

CDR3 protein: CASSTRTDMNTEAFF. DNA for the CDR3: TGTGCCAGCAGCACAAGGACGGACATGAACACTGAAGCTTTCTTT. This chain joins TRBV11-1 and TRBJ1-1, with D perhaps matching TRBD1 (5 bases). The germline V gene has CDR1 SGHAT and CDR2 FQDESV (reference sequence). V lost 5 bases, J lost 0 bases, and 13 bases lay in between. The CDR3 covers 15 residues.